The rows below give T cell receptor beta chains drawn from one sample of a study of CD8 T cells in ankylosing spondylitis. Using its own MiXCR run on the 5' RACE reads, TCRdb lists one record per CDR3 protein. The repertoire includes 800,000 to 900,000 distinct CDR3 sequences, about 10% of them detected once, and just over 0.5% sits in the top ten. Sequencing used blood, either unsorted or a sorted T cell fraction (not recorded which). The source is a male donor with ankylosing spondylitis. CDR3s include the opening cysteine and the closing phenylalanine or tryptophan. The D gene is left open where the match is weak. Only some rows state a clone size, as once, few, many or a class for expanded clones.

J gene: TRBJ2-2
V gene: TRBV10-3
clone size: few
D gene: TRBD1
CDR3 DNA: TGTGCCATCAGTCATGGACAGGGGTCGAACACCGGGGAGCTGTTTTTT
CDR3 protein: CAISHGQGSNTGELFF

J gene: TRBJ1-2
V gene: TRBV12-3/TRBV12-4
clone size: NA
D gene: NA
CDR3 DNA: TGTGCCAGCAGCTTTCCCATCGGGGCCGGTGGCTACACCTTC
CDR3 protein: CASSFPIGAGGYTF

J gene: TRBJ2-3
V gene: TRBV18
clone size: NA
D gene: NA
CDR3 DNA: TGTGCCAGCTCACCTAGCGGCCCTATGGCAGATACGCAGTATTTT
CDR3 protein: CASSPSGPMADTQYF

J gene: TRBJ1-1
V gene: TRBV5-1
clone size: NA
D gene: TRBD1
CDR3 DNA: TGCGCCAGCAGCTCGGACAGGGGGGATCTGAACACTGAAGCTTTCTTT
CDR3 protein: CASSSDRGDLNTEAFF

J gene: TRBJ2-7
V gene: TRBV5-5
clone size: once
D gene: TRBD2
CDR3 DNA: TGTGCCAGCAGCAAAGACCACCCGGGGGGGAGATACGAGCAGTACTTC
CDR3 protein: CASSKDHPGGRYEQYF

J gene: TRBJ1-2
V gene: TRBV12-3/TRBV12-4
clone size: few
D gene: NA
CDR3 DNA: TGTGCCAGCAGTTTCCCCGGGGCCTATGGCTACACCTTC
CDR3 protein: CASSFPGAYGYTF

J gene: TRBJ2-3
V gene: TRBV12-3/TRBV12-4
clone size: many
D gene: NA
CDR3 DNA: TGTGCCAGCAAACAAGACGCGTGGAGGGATACGCAGTATTTT
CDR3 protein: CASKQDAWRDTQYF

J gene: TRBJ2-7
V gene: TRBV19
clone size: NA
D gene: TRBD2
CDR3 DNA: TGTGCCAGTAGTATAACGGGAGGAGAAGCGGGAGGTCCGCGGTTTAAGCAGTACTTC
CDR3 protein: CASSITGGEAGGPRFKQYF

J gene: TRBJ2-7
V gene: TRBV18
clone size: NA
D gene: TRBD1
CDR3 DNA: TGTGCCAGCTCACCACAGGGGGCTTGGACCGGTAACGAGCAGTACTTC
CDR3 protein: CASSPQGAWTGNEQYF

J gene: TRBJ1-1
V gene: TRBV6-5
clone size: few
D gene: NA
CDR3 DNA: TGTGCCAGCAGTTACTCGGCCAGTGAGAGCACTGAAGCTTTCTTT
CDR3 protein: CASSYSASESTEAFF

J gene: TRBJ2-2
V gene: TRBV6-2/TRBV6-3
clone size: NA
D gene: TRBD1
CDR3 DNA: TGTGCCAGCAGTTCACCCCGGGGACAGGTCAACACCGGGGAGCTGTTTTTT
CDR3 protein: CASSSPRGQVNTGELFF

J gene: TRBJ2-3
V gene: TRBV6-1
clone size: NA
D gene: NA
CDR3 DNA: TGTGCCAGCAGTGAACTGGGGAAAACGCAGTATTTT
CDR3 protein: CASSELGKTQYF

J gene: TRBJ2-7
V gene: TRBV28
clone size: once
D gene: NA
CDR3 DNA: TGTGCCAGCAGTCCGGGACTCTGGGGGTTGTCCTACGAGCAGTACTTC
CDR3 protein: CASSPGLWGLSYEQYF

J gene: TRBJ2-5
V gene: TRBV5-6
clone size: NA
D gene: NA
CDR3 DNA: TGTGCCAGCAGCTTTGCACGTTTTCAAGAGACCCAGTACTTC
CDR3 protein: CASSFARFQETQYF

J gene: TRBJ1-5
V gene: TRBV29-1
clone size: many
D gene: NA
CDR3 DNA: TGCAGCGTTCGGGACTTCAATCAGCCCCAGCATTTT
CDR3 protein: CSVRDFNQPQHF

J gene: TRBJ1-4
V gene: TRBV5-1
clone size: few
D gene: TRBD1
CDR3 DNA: TGCGCCAGCAGATGGACAGGGTTTAATGAAAAACTGTTTTTT
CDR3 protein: CASRWTGFNEKLFF

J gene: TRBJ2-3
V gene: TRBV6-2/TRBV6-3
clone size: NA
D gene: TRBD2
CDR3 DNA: TGTGCCAGCAGACCGGGACTAGTACTCACAGATACGCAGTATTTT
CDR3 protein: CASRPGLVLTDTQYF

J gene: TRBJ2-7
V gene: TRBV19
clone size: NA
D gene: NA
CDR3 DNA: TGTGCCAGTACCCAGACTCCAGGAGTCAAAAACGAGCAGTACTTC
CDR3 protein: CASTQTPGVKNEQYF

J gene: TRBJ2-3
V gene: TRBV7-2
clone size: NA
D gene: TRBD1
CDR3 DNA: TGTGCCAGCAGCTTCGGGACAGCATTCACAGATACGCAGTATTTT
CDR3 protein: CASSFGTAFTDTQYF

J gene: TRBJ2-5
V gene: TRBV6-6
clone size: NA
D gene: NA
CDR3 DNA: TGTGCCAGCAGCCGGACGGGGCTTGGGACCCAGTACTTC
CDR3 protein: CASSRTGLGTQYF

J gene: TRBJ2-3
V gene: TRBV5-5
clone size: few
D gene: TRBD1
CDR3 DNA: TGTGCCAGCAGTTATCAGGCCGGACAGGGGGTAGATACGCAGTATTTT
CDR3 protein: CASSYQAGQGVDTQYF

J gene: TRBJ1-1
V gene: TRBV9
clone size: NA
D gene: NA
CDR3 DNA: TGTGCCAGCAGCGCCCAGGGAGAACAGCCGAACACTGAAGCTTTCTTT
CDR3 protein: CASSAQGEQPNTEAFF

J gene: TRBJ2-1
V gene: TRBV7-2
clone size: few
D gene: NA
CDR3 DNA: TGTGCCAGCAGCTTTTCTGGATCGGGAGAGGGGAACAATGAGCAGTTCTTC
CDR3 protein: CASSFSGSGEGNNEQFF

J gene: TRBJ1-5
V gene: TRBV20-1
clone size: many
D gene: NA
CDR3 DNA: TGCAGTGCTCTCGAACGGGTCGGGAGAAGCAATCAGCCCCAGCATTTT
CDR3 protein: CSALERVGRSNQPQHF

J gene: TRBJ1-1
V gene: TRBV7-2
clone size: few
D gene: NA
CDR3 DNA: TGTGCCAGCAGCCGCGGGAATAGAGGGGAGACTTTCTTT
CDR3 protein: CASSRGNRGETFF

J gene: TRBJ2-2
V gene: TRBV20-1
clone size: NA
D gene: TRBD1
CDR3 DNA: TGCAGTGCTCCCCGGCCGCTTCGACAGGGCTACACCGGGGAGCTGTTTTTT
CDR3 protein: CSAPRPLRQGYTGELFF

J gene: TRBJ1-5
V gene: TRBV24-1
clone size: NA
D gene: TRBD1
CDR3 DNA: TGTGCCACCAGTGACCGGACAGGGGCTAGCAATCAGCCCCAGCATTTT
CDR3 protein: CATSDRTGASNQPQHF

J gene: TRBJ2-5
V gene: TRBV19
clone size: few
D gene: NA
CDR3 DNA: TGTGCCAGTAAAATGAGGGCAGGGGAAGAGACCCAGTACTTC
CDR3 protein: CASKMRAGEETQYF

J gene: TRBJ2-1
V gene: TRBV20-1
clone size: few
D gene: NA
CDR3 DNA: TGCAGTGCTAGAGGGGTGGGAGGATCCTACAATGAGCAGTTCTTC
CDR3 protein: CSARGVGGSYNEQFF

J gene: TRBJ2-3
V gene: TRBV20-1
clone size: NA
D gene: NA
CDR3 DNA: TGCAGTGCCAGAATAGGGGGGCCGGCAGATACGCAGTATTTT
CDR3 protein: CSARIGGPADTQYF

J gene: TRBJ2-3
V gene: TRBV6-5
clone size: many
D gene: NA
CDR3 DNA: TGTGCCAGCAAGGCTAGCACAGATACGCAGTATTTT
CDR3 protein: CASKASTDTQYF

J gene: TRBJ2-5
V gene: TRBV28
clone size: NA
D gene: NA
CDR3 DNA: TGTGCCTGCCAGGAGGGACAGTGGGGGTTCCAGTACTTC
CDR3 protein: CACQEGQWGFQYF

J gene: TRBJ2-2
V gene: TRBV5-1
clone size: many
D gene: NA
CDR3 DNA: TGCGCCAGCAGCTTGAGGCTCGTCGGGGAGCTGTTTTTT
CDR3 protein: CASSLRLVGELFF

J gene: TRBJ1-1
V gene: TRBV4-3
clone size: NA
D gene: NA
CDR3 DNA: TGCGCCAGCAGCCAAGGTAATCCGGGGGCTGAAGCTTTCTTT
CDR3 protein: CASSQGNPGAEAFF

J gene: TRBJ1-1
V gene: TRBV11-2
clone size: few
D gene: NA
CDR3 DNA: TGTGCCAGCAGCTTGACAGTTTTCACTGAAGCTTTCTTT
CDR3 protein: CASSLTVFTEAFF

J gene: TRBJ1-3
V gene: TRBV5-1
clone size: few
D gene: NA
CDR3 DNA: TGCGCCAGCAGACCCGACCTGGACAGTCCCAACTATTTT
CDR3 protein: CASRPDLDSPNYF

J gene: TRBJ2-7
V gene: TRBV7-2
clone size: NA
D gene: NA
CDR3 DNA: TGTGCCAGCAGCCTCCCCCTCCACTACGAGCAGTACTTC
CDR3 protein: CASSLPLHYEQYF

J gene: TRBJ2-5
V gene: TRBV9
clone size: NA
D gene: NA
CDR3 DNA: TGTGCCAGCAGCGTAGGTCCAACTAGCAGCCAAGAGACCCAGTACTTC
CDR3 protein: CASSVGPTSSQETQYF

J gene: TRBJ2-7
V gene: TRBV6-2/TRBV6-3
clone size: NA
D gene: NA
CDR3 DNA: TGTGCCAGCAGCCCCCCCGCAGGGAATCGGTCCTACGAGCAGTACTTC
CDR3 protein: CASSPPAGNRSYEQYF

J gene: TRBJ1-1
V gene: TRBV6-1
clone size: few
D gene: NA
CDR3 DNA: TGTGCCACCAATAAGGAGGGGACTCTGAACACTGAAGCTTTCTTT
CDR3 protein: CATNKEGTLNTEAFF

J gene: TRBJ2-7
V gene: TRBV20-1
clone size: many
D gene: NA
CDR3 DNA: TGCAGTGCTAGAGATCTCGGGATCCATTTGACCGAGCAGTACTTC
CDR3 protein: CSARDLGIHLTEQYF

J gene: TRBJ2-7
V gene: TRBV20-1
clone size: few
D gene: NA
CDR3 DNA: TGCAGTGCTATGACCCCGGGCCGAAGCGGGCAGTACTTC
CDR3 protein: CSAMTPGRSGQYF

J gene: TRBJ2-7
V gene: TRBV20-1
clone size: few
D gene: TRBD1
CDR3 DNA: TGCAGTGCTACCGGGACGGCGAGAGGGGGCCCCCCCTTCTACGAGCAGTACTTC
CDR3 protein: CSATGTARGGPPFYEQYF

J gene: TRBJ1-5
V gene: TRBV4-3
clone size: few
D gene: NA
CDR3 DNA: TGCGCCAGCAGCCAAGAGGCGGACAATCAGCCCCAGCATTTT
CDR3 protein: CASSQEADNQPQHF

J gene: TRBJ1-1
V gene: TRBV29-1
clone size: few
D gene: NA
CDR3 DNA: TGCAGCGTTATCCGGGAGGAGATGAACACTGAAGCTTTCTTT
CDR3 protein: CSVIREEMNTEAFF

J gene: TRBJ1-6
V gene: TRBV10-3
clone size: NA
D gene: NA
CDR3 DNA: TGTGCCATCAGTGAGGGGACCGGAGTACCACCCCTCCACTTT
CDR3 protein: CAISEGTGVPPLHF

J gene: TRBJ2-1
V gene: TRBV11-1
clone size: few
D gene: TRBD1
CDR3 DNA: TGTGCCAGCAGCTCGAGACAGGGCGGCGGGCGCTCCTACAATGAGCAGTTCTTC
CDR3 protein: CASSSRQGGGRSYNEQFF

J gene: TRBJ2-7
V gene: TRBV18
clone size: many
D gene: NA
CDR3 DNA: TGTGCCAGCTCACCACCGATCGGGAACTCCTACGAGCAGTACTTC
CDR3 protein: CASSPPIGNSYEQYF

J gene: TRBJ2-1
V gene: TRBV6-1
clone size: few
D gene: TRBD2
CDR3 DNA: TGTGCCAGCAGAATCGGGCTAGCGGGGAACAATGAGCAGTTCTTC
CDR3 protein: CASRIGLAGNNEQFF

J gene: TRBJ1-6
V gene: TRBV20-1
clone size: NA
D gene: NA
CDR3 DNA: TGCAGTGCTAGAAGGGACACACGACTTGATTCACCCCTCCACTTT
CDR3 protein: CSARRDTRLDSPLHF

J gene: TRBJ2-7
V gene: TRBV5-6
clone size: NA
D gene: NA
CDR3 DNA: TGTGCCAGCAGCCAGGAATGGACAGCGGGACTGTACGAGCAGTACTTC
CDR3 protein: CASSQEWTAGLYEQYF

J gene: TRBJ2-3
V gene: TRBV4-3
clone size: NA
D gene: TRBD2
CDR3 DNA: TGCGCCAGCAGCCAAGAGTTACTAGCGGGGGTGGATACGCAGTATTTT
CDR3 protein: CASSQELLAGVDTQYF

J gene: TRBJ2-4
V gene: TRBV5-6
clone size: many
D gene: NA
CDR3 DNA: TGTGCCAGCAGCTTGAGGGGCAGGGGTAACATTCAGTACTTC
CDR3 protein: CASSLRGRGNIQYF

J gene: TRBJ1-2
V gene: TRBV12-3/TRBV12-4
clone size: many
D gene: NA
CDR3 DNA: TGTGCCAGCAGTGCTGACCTGGATTATGGCTACACCTTC
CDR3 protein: CASSADLDYGYTF

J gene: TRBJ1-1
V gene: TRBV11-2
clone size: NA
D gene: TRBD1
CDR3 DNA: TGTGCCAGCAGCTTACTCCGGACAGGGCTGAACACTGAAGCTTTCTTT
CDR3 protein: CASSLLRTGLNTEAFF